The entry that follows covers one T cell receptor (beta chain) sequence. The sample belongs to a study of cytomegalovirus exposure and HLA in healthy donors. The CDR3 spans 14 residues. The V end lost 5 bases, the J end lost 7 bases, and 12 bases lay between the germline ends. CDR1 is MDHEN, CDR2 SYDVKM, per germline. Primers: 60 Vbeta forward and 13 Jbeta reverse. The assay was immunoSEQ multiplex PCR, and TCRdb's table has in-frame clones only and misses some. The data hold about 100,000 clones, with around four fifths observed a single time. The receptor was isolated from a man in his forties in good health and CMV-seronegative. This chain joins TRBV28 and TRBJ1-6, with D perhaps TRBD1 (6 bases). Sequencing was performed on PBMCs. In DNA, the CDR3 is TGTGCCAGCAGTACGGGACAAATCAATTCACCCCTCCACTTT. This sequence encodes CASSTGQINSPLHF.